This T cell receptor (beta chain) was found in a study of blood T cell repertoires in COVID-19. Data came from immunoSEQ multiplex PCR; TCRdb stores just in-frame clones and leaves some out. The table includes over 40,000 clones, around 84% detected once. Sequencing was performed on peripheral blood. This receptor was identified in a man older than 75 with active COVID-19.

The CDR3 nucleotides read TGTGCCACCCATCAGAGCGGCCACGTTTTGGGGGAGCAGTACTTC. Protein product: CATHQSGHVLGEQYF. V usage is TRBV7-9 and J usage is TRBJ2-7, with D tentatively TRBD2 (5 bases). CDR1 SEHNR and CDR2 FQNEAQ come from the germline V gene (reference sequence). The CDR3 consists of 15 residues. V lost 10 bases and J lost 7, with 26 bases in between.